This T cell receptor beta chain was sequenced in a study of shared clonotypes between healthy human individuals. In the case of this clone: Its antigen is unidentified.

Findings and limits, study-wide: Of the naive CD4 clonotypes, around 4.9% were shared across several donors. Measured sharing among donors was expected to vary with sequencing depth.

Sequenced by immunoSEQ multiplex PCR; TCRdb stores in-frame clones only, minus some. The profile shows around 1,000,000 clones, approximately 80% of them singletons. The CDR3 totals 16 residues. CDR1 LNHNV and CDR2 YYDKDF come from the germline V gene (reference sequence). V lost 0 bases, J lost 2 bases, and 12 bases lay in between. Material: memory CD4+ T cells from PBMCs. Specified subset: CD45RA-negative fraction. The TCR comes from a man aged 18-30 years in good health. Some clones in this sample may be carry-over from other donors' samples. V and J are TRBV15 and TRBJ2-3; D gene unclear. The CDR3 is CATSRDLLGFTDTQYF. The CDR3 coding sequence is TGTGCCACCAGCAGAGATTTATTGGGGTTCACAGATACGCAGTATTTT. Filled out from reference TRBV15 and TRBJ2-3, the complete variable domain reads DAMVIQNPRYQVTQFGKPVTLSCSQTLNHNVMYWYQQKSSQAPKLLFHYYDKDFNNEADTPDNFQSRRPNTSFCFLDIRSPGLGDTAMYLCATSRDLLGFTDTQYFGPGTRLTVL.